The next 2 T cell receptor beta chains were all read from a single sample in a study of blood T cell repertoires in COVID-19. Sequencing used immunoSEQ multiplex PCR; TCRdb keeps in-frame clones, though not all of them. The sample consists of fewer than 250,000 clones, over 75% of them appearing once. The sequenced sample consisted of peripheral blood. The receptors here all came from a woman in her 50s with acute or convalescent COVID-19.

The chain recombines TRBV28 with TRBJ2-5, with 7 positions matching TRBD1. CDR1 MDHEN and CDR2 SYDVKM come from the germline V gene. V lost 6 bases to trimming and J lost 5 bases; unmatched junction nucleotides: 0. The CDR3 totals 11 residues. For the CDR3, the DNA is TGTGCCAGCAGGGGACAGGAGACCCAGTACTTC. Translating gives CASRGQETQYF.

The chain recombines TRBV6-6 with TRBJ1-3; unclear D gene. Trimming removed 8 bases from V and 0 bases from J, with 8 bases in between. Germline V gene lookup returns CDR1 MNHNY and CDR2 SVGAGI (reference sequence). The CDR3 contains 13 residues. The CDR3 nucleotides are TGTGCCAGCCTGGGGAGCTCTGGAAACACCATATATTTT. Residues: CASLGSSGNTIYF.